These T cell receptor beta chains were read from a single sample in a study of cytomegalovirus exposure and HLA in healthy donors. Generated by immunoSEQ multiplex PCR, the TCRdb table keeps only in-frame clones and is missing some. The table shows 95,000 to 150,000 clones, with around 70% occurring only once. Sequencing input: PBMCs. Source of these receptors: a woman between 40 and 55 years old in good health and CMV-seronegative. CDR3s include the opening cysteine and the closing phenylalanine or tryptophan. Fields, in order: J gene, D gene, V gene, clone size, CDR3 DNA, CDR3 protein. D genes are given only for firm matches. The size field is filled for only some rows; it gives once, few, many or a size class.

j_gene: TRBJ2-5; d_gene: TRBD1; v_gene: TRBV6-5; abundance: .; CDR3nt: TGTGCCAGCAGTTTAGTCCGGGACAGGGGGAAGACCCAGTACTTC; CDR3aa: CASSLVRDRGKTQYF
j_gene: TRBJ2-7; d_gene: TRBD2; v_gene: TRBV14; abundance: .; CDR3nt: TGTGCCAGCAGCGCCAAAGCGGGAGTTGCATACGAGCAGTACTTC; CDR3aa: CASSAKAGVAYEQYF
j_gene: TRBJ2-1; d_gene: .; v_gene: TRBV7-9; abundance: .; CDR3nt: TGTGCCTTGGGGGGTGGACCCGAGCAGTTCTTC; CDR3aa: CALGGGPEQFF
j_gene: TRBJ2-1; d_gene: .; v_gene: TRBV30; abundance: .; CDR3nt: TGTGCCTGGAAGCCGCCTTACAATGAGCAGTTCTTC; CDR3aa: CAWKPPYNEQFF
j_gene: TRBJ2-1; d_gene: TRBD2; v_gene: TRBV9; abundance: .; CDR3nt: TGTGCCAGCAGCGCTAGCGGTGGCTACAATGAGCAGTTCTTC; CDR3aa: CASSASGGYNEQFF
j_gene: TRBJ2-7; d_gene: .; v_gene: TRBV19; abundance: .; CDR3nt: TGTGCCAGTAGTGTCACAGGGACGAACGAGCAGTACTTC; CDR3aa: CASSVTGTNEQYF
j_gene: TRBJ2-3; d_gene: .; v_gene: TRBV2; abundance: few; CDR3nt: TGTGCCAGCGGTGGGGCATCCAGCACAGATACGCAGTATTTT; CDR3aa: CASGGASSTDTQYF
j_gene: TRBJ1-1; d_gene: TRBD1; v_gene: TRBV11-2; abundance: .; CDR3nt: TGTGCCAGCAGCTCCAGGACAGGAACAAACACTGAAGCTTTCTTT; CDR3aa: CASSSRTGTNTEAFF
j_gene: TRBJ2-5; d_gene: TRBD2; v_gene: TRBV7-2; abundance: .; CDR3nt: TGTGCCAGCAGCTTAGTAGCGGGCGGCCAAGAGACCCAGTACTTC; CDR3aa: CASSLVAGGQETQYF
j_gene: TRBJ2-1; d_gene: TRBD2; v_gene: TRBV6-6; abundance: .; CDR3nt: TGTGCCAGCAGTTTACCGGGACTAGGGATCGATGAGCAGTTCTTC; CDR3aa: CASSLPGLGIDEQFF
j_gene: TRBJ1-2; d_gene: .; v_gene: TRBV7-2; abundance: few; CDR3nt: TGTGCCAGCAGCCGGGACTATGGCTACACCTTC; CDR3aa: CASSRDYGYTF
j_gene: TRBJ2-5; d_gene: .; v_gene: TRBV5-4; abundance: once; CDR3nt: TGTGCCAGCAGCTTGGTTAGCGGAGGCCTTCGGGAGACCCAGTACTTC; CDR3aa: CASSLVSGGLRETQYF
j_gene: TRBJ1-1; d_gene: .; v_gene: TRBV7-9; abundance: .; CDR3nt: TGTTCCAGCAGCTTACAGGCCACTGAAGCTTTCTTT; CDR3aa: CSSSLQATEAFF
j_gene: TRBJ2-2; d_gene: TRBD2; v_gene: TRBV27; abundance: .; CDR3nt: TGTGCCAGCAGTCCCACGCGGCGGGGAGGGCACGGGGAGCTGTTTTTT; CDR3aa: CASSPTRRGGHGELFF
j_gene: TRBJ1-4; d_gene: .; v_gene: TRBV21-1; abundance: few; CDR3nt: TGTGCCAGCAGCAGAGGGAGGGGTAGGTTTGAAAAACTGTTTTTT; CDR3aa: CASSRGRGRFEKLFF
j_gene: TRBJ2-1; d_gene: .; v_gene: TRBV10-3; abundance: .; CDR3nt: TGTGCCATCAGTGAGGAGGGGGGGCTGATCAATGAGCAGTTCTTC; CDR3aa: CAISEEGGLINEQFF
j_gene: TRBJ2-1; d_gene: .; v_gene: TRBV7-7; abundance: .; CDR3nt: TGTGCCAGCAGCTTAGCCGTAGGTGTGGCGGGGGAGCAGTTCTTC; CDR3aa: CASSLAVGVAGEQFF
j_gene: TRBJ1-1; d_gene: .; v_gene: TRBV19; abundance: .; CDR3nt: TGTGCCAGTAGAGACCGAGGTGCCGATAACACTGAAGCTTTCTTT; CDR3aa: CASRDRGADNTEAFF
j_gene: TRBJ2-1; d_gene: TRBD2; v_gene: TRBV7-9; abundance: few; CDR3nt: TGTGCCAGCAGCCCGGAGGCCGGGGGGGAGCGTAATGAGCAGTTCTTC; CDR3aa: CASSPEAGGERNEQFF
j_gene: TRBJ2-5; d_gene: .; v_gene: TRBV29-1; abundance: .; CDR3nt: TGCAGCGTTGATAGTTCTAGCAGAGAGACCCAGTACTTC; CDR3aa: CSVDSSSRETQYF
j_gene: TRBJ1-2; d_gene: TRBD1; v_gene: TRBV5-4; abundance: once; CDR3nt: TGTGCCAGCAGCTCTCCCGGGACAGGCTGTGGCTACACCTTC; CDR3aa: CASSSPGTGCGYTF
j_gene: TRBJ2-7; d_gene: .; v_gene: TRBV10-3; abundance: .; CDR3nt: TGTGCCGGAAGTGGGGGGAGACAGAAAAGCTCCTACGAGCAGTACTTC; CDR3aa: CAGSGGRQKSSYEQYF